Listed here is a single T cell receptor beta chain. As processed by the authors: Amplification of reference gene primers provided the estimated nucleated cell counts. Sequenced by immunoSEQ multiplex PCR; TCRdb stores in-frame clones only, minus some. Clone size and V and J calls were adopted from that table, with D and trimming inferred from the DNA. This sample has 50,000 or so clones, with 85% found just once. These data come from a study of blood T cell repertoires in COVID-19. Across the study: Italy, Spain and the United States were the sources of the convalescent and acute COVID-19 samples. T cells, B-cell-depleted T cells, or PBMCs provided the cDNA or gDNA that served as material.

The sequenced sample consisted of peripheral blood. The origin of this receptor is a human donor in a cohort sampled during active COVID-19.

CDR3 coding DNA: TGCGCCAGCAGCTCAGCCGGGAGAAAAGAGACCCAGTACTTC. It specifies CASSSAGRKETQYF. This chain uses TRBV5-1 with TRBJ2-5; D may be TRBD2 (6 bases). Trimming removed 3 bases from V and 3 bases from J, with 12 bases in between. The CDR3 totals 14 residues. The germline gives CDR1 SGHRS, CDR2 YFSETQ.